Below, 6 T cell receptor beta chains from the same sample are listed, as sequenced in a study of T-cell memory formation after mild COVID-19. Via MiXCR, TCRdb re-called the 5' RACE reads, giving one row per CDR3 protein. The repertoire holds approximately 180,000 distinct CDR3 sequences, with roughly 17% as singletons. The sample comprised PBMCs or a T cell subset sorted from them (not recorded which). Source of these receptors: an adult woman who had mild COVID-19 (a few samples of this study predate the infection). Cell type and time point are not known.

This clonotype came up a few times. The CDR3 reads CATSGTGGFETQYF. Written as DNA, the CDR3 is TGTGCCACCAGTGGGACAGGGGGCTTTGAGACCCAGTACTTC. This chain connects TRBV24-1 to TRBJ2-5; 11 nucleotides line up with TRBD1. CDR1 and CDR2 (germline): KGHDR, SFDVKD. The length of the CDR3 is 14 residues. The V segment lost 5 bases and the J segment 5 bases; nucleotides outside the gene matches: 3.

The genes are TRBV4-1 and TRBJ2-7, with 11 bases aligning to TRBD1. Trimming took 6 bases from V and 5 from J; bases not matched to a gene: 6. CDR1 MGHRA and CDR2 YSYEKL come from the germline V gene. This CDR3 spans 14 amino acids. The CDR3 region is CASSRTGGKDEQYF. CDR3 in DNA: TGCGCCAGCAGTCGGACAGGGGGCAAGGACGAGCAGTACTTC.

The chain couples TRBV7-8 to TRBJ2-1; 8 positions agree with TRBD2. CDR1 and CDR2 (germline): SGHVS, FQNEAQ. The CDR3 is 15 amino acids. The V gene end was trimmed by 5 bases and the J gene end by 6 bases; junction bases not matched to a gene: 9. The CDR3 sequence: CASSKVGAGGNEQFF. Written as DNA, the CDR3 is TGTGCCAGCAGCAAAGTAGGGGCGGGGGGCAATGAGCAGTTCTTC.

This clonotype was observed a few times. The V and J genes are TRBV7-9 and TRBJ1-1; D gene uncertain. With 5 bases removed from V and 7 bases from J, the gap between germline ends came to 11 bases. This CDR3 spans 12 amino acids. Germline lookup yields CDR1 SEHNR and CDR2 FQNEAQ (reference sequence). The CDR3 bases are TGTGCCAGCAGCAGTAAGTTGATTGAAGCTTTCTTT. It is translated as CASSSKLIEAFF.

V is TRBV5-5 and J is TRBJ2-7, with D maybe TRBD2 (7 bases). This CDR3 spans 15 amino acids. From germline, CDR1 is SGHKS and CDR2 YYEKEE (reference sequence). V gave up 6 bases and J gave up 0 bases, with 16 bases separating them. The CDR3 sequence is CASTKEGGFSYEQYF. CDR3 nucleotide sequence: TGTGCCAGCACGAAGGAGGGGGGGTTCTCCTACGAGCAGTACTTC.

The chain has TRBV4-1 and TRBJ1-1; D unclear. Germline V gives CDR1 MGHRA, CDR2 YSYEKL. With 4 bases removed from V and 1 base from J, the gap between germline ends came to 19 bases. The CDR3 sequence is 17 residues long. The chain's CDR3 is CASSPPGIPSANTEAFF. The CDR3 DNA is TGCGCCAGCAGCCCCCCTGGGATTCCGTCAGCGAACACTGAAGCTTTCTTT.